This entry lists 29 T cell receptor beta chains sequenced from one sample in a study of Graves' ophthalmopathy and Graves' hyperthyroidism. RNA transcripts were the template, and TCR beta CDR3 regions were amplified from them. After a first-round RT-PCR with HTBI primers, a second-round multiplex PCR was run. TCRdb reprocessed the multiplex PCR reads via MiXCR and lists one record per CDR3 protein. The sample has almost 750,000 distinct CDR3 sequences; approximately 40% are singletons. Sequenced input: peripheral blood. These receptors all come from an adult man with Graves' ophthalmopathy.

In its sample, this clonotype was seen a few times. This rearrangement joins TRBV20-1 to TRBJ1-1, with unresolved D. This CDR3 comprises 13 residues. The V end was cut by 2 bases, the J end by 4 bases, with 11 bases between. The germline V gene has CDR1 DFQATT and CDR2 SNEGSKA (reference sequence). Here the CDR3 reads CSARLPGLTEAFF. CDR3 DNA sequence: TGCAGTGCTAGACTTCCCGGGCTCACTGAAGCTTTCTTT.

The V and J genes are TRBV25-1 and TRBJ2-2; the match to TRBD1 covers 10 bases. The CDR3 loop spans 17 amino acids. V shed 5 bases, J shed 5 bases, and the junction held 11 bases outside the gene matches. Germline CDR1 and CDR2: MGHDK and SYGVNS. CDR3 bases: TGTGCCAGCAGTTCCGGGACAGGGGATCGGGTGACCGGGGAGCTGTTTTTT. Protein: CASSSGTGDRVTGELFF.

This clonotype was found a few times. This sequence joins TRBV5-4 and TRBJ2-5; 12 bases are a match to TRBD2. Germline V CDR1 and CDR2: SGHNT, YYREEE (reference sequence). The J segment lost 1 base and the V segment lost 5 bases, leaving 3 bases of the junction unmatched. This CDR3 comprises 15 residues. For the CDR3, the DNA is TGTGCCAGCAGATCTAGCGGGAGGGCCCAAGAGACCCAGTACTTC. Translating gives CASRSSGRAQETQYF.

This clonotype was seen a handful of times. V gene TRBV3-1 combines with J gene TRBJ2-7; no reliable D call. The V end lost 3 bases, the J end lost 4 bases, and 4 bases lay between the germline ends. Germline V lookup: CDR1 LGHDT, CDR2 YNNKEL (reference sequence). The CDR3 contains 11 residues. CDR3 sequence reads: CASSHHYEQYF. The CDR3 DNA is TGTGCCAGCAGCCATCATTACGAGCAGTACTTC.

The chain employs TRBV19 and TRBJ2-3; 13 bases match TRBD2. Looked up from germline, CDR1 is LNHDA and CDR2 is SQIVND (reference sequence). CDR3 length: 15 residues. V dropped 6 bases and J dropped 6; count of bases not matched to a gene: 6. CDR3 sequence reads: CASREGTSGVDTQYF. In nucleotides, the CDR3 is TGTGCCAGTAGGGAAGGGACTAGCGGGGTGGATACGCAGTATTTT.

This sequence joins TRBV29-1 and TRBJ1-1; tentative D call: TRBD1 (5 bases). The CDR3 contains 12 residues. Germline V CDR1 and CDR2: SQVTM, ANQGSEA. V lost 7 bases, J lost 5 bases, and 14 bases lay in between. The chain's CDR3 is CSATVGGTEAFF. CDR3 DNA sequence: TGCAGCGCTACAGTGGGGGGTACTGAAGCTTTCTTT.

This rearrangement joins TRBV9 to TRBJ2-7; 8 positions match TRBD1. There are 16 residues in the CDR3. The trim removed 3 bases at V and 3 bases at J, leaving 11 bases unmatched. In germline, CDR1 is SGDLS, CDR2 YYNGEE. The CDR3 DNA reads TGTGCCAGCAGCGCGGACGCGGGACAGGCAATCTACGAGCAGTACTTC. It is translated as CASSADAGQAIYEQYF.

Notes on this clonotype: One junction end does not reproduce the germline sequence, and a read error may be involved. The chain combines TRBV10-3 with TRBJ1-2; perhaps TRBD1 as D (5 bases). Germline V gene lookup returns CDR1 ENHRY and CDR2 SYGVKD. CDR3 length: 14 residues. The CDR3, as DNA: TGTGCCATCCGTGAGCAGGGCCAGAACTATGGCTACACCTTC. This gives the protein CAIREQGQNYGYTF.

This clonotype has a handful of counts. The chain is built from TRBV5-4 and TRBJ2-7; TRBD1 matches 8 bases. V dropped 0 bases and J dropped 6; count of bases not matched to a gene: 2. Germline values: CDR1 SGHNT, CDR2 YYREEE (reference sequence). This CDR3 is 13 amino acids long. The CDR3 DNA reads TGTGCCAGCAGCTTGGCGGACAGGGTCGAGCAGTACTTC. Its protein product is CASSLADRVEQYF. Full variable domain (rest looked up from reference TRBV5-4 and TRBJ2-7): ETGVTQSPTHLIKTRGQQVTLRCSSQSGHNTVSWYQQALGQGPQFIFQYYREEENGRGNFPPRFSGLQFPNYSSELNVNALELDDSALYLCASSLADRVEQYFGPGTRLTVT.

This clonotype was recorded once. The junction departs from germline at one end; a sequencing error may be responsible. The rearrangement links TRBV10-3 to TRBJ1-5; 9 nucleotides line up with TRBD1. The CDR3 consists of 14 residues. Germline CDR1 and CDR2: ENHRY and SYGVKD. The CDR3 region has the DNA TGTGCCAGCAGTTATCGACAGGGGGGCCAGCCCCAGCATTTT. Translation gives CASSYRQGGQPQHF.

This clonotype was observed many times. The chain joins TRBV19 to TRBJ1-5; D possibly corresponds to TRBD1 (6 bases). In germline, CDR1 is LNHDA, CDR2 SQIVND (reference sequence). CDR3 length: 13 amino acids. The V end was cut by 5 bases, the J end by 6 bases, with 11 bases between. The CDR3 region has the DNA TGTGCCAGTAGTTTCAGGGGTACTCAGCCCCAGCATTTT. Its translation is CASSFRGTQPQHF.

The V and J genes are TRBV2 and TRBJ1-1, with 10 bases that match TRBD1. The CDR3 is 13 residues long. The V gene's germline CDR1 is SNHLY and CDR2 FYNNEI. Trimming removed 7 bases from V and 7 bases from J; junction bases left unmatched: 6. In DNA, the CDR3 is TGTGCCAGCATTAGGACAGGGGGGGATGAAGCTTTCTTT. This codes for CASIRTGGDEAFF.

This clonotype was counted between two and nine times. The CDR3 reads CASSPSRQGISYEQYF. The CDR3 DNA sequence: TGTGCCAGCAGCCCCAGCCGACAGGGGATTTCCTACGAGCAGTACTTC. This chain connects TRBV2 to TRBJ2-7; 8 nucleotides align to TRBD1. The CDR3 length is 16 residues. V shed 6 bases and J 1 base; nucleotides not matched to a gene: 11. Per the germline V gene, CDR1 is SNHLY and CDR2 is FYNNEI.

At least ten counts were recorded for this clonotype. This chain links TRBV29-1 with TRBJ1-5; D may be TRBD1 (6 bases). The V gene's germline CDR1 is SQVTM and CDR2 ANQGSEA. The CDR3 extends over 17 amino acids. The V end lost 1 base, the J end lost 3 bases, and 19 bases lay between the germline ends. This CDR3 reads CSVEVEAWTAHNQPQHF. The CDR3 DNA reads TGCAGCGTTGAAGTGGAAGCCTGGACAGCTCACAATCAGCCCCAGCATTTT.

V gene TRBV19 combines with J gene TRBJ1-1; 8 bases are a match to TRBD1. Germline V gene lookup returns CDR1 LNHDA and CDR2 SQIVND (reference sequence). The CDR3 consists of 10 residues. The ends lost 5 bases at V and 13 bases at J; junction bases unmatched: 3. CDR3 residues: CASSPQGVFF. The DNA of the CDR3 is TGTGCCAGTAGTCCACAGGGGGTTTTCTTT.

The gene calls are TRBV3-1 and TRBJ2-7; D is unresolved. Germline loops: CDR1 LGHDT, CDR2 YNNKEL (reference sequence). The CDR3 totals 12 residues. V shed 8 bases and J shed 2 bases, with 10 bases lying between them. The CDR3 here is CASGSRAYEQYF. The DNA for the CDR3 is TGTGCCAGCGGCAGTAGGGCCTACGAGCAGTACTTC.

This clonotype appeared many times. The CDR3 reads CASSPIAANTGELFF. As DNA, the CDR3 is TGTGCCAGCAGCCCCATAGCGGCGAACACCGGGGAGCTGTTTTTT. This chain connects TRBV7-4 to TRBJ2-2; D perhaps matches TRBD2 (6 bases). This CDR3 comprises 15 residues. Trimming shortened V by 5 bases and J by 0 bases, and 10 bases separated the two germline ends. The germline V gene encodes CDR1 SGHVT and CDR2 SQSDAQ. Together with reference TRBV7-4 and TRBJ2-2, the CDR3 gives the full variable domain: GAGVSQSPRYKVAKRGRDVALRCDSISGHVTLYWYRQTLGQGSEVLTYSQSDAQRDKSGRPSGRFSAERPERSVSTLKIQRTEQGDSAVYLCASSPIAANTGELFFGEGSRLTVL.

Many counts were recorded for this clonotype. J is TRBJ2-7 and V is TRBV10-3; D is perhaps TRBD1 (5 bases). V lost 6 bases to trimming and J lost 0 bases, with 12 bases between them. Germline CDR1 and CDR2: ENHRY and SYGVKD. There are 14 residues in the CDR3. DNA of the CDR3: TGTGCCATCAGCGGACAATCGATCTCCTACGAGCAGTACTTC. Its translation: CAISGQSISYEQYF.

A note on this clonotype: Its ends do not fully match the called genes, so a read error is possible. This chain uses TRBV24-1 with TRBJ1-5; a possible D gene is TRBD1 (6 bases). The CDR3 loop spans 16 amino acids. Germline V CDR1 and CDR2: KGHDR, SFDVKD. CDR3 in DNA: TGTGCCAGCAGTTACCCAGGGGCTATCTCCGGACAGCCCCAGCATTTT. Translated, it gives CASSYPGAISGQPQHF.

The J gene is TRBJ1-1, the V gene TRBV9; TRBD1 matches 7 bases. Germline CDR1 is SGDLS and CDR2 is YYNGEE. The CDR3 extends over 14 amino acids. V was clipped by 4 bases and J by 4 bases; unmatched bases: 7. The CDR3 region is CASSRTAGGTEAFF. CDR3 coding DNA: TGTGCCAGCAGCCGTACTGCAGGGGGCACTGAAGCTTTCTTT.

The chain is built from TRBV24-1 and TRBJ1-5; 7 bases align to TRBD1. Germline assignment: CDR1 KGHDR and CDR2 SFDVKD. J gave up 1 base and V 4 bases, and 9 bases lay outside the gene matches. The CDR3 extends over 17 amino acids. CDR3 nucleotide sequence: TGTGCCACCAGTGACCCAGGGGGGGGGGGGAGCAATCAGCCCCAGCATTTT. This gives the protein CATSDPGGGGSNQPQHF.

In DNA, the CDR3 is TGCAGTGGGAGACCGATTGGGGCCGCGGAGACCCAGTACTTC. It translates to CSGRPIGAAETQYF. The chain recombines TRBV20-1 with TRBJ2-5, with TRBD1 as a possible D gene (5 bases). V lost 7 bases and J 5 bases, leaving 20 bases between the germline ends. The CDR3 is 14 amino acids. The germline V gene has CDR1 DFQATT and CDR2 SNEGSKA (reference sequence).

V and J are TRBV10-3 and TRBJ2-3, with D perhaps TRBD1 (6 bases). CDR1 is ENHRY and CDR2 is SYGVKD in the germline V gene. With 3 bases removed from V and 2 bases from J, the gap between germline ends came to 9 bases. The CDR3 is made up of 14 amino acids. The CDR3 loop is CAISDPGDTDTQYF. CDR3 sequence (DNA): TGTGCCATCAGTGACCCAGGGGACACAGATACGCAGTATTTT.

The chain combines TRBV2 with TRBJ1-2; tentative D call: TRBD1 (6 bases). The CDR3 has 12 amino acids. V was trimmed by 11 bases and J by 7 bases, leaving 17 bases between them. Germline CDR1 and CDR2: SNHLY and FYNNEI. CDR3 DNA: TGTGCCGGTAGGGGGGGGGCTTCTGGCTACACCTTC. Translation gives CAGRGGASGYTF.

This clonotype was observed a few times. This chain links TRBV2 with TRBJ2-7; D is undetermined. This CDR3 is built from 14 residues. Germline CDR1 SNHLY, CDR2 FYNNEI. Trimming pared 5 bases from V and 0 bases from J, leaving 11 bases between. The chain's CDR3 is CASSYPGGSYEQYF. The CDR3 bases are TGTGCCAGCAGTTACCCGGGTGGCTCCTACGAGCAGTACTTC.

A note on this clonotype: The germline gene is not matched at one end of the junction; a read error may be the cause. The chain couples TRBV24-1 to TRBJ1-5; 9 bases fit TRBD1. This CDR3 region has 15 residues. Per the germline V gene, CDR1 is KGHDR and CDR2 is SFDVKD. The CDR3 DNA reads TGTGCCAGCAGTGCACAGGGGGCGAGCAATCAGCCCCAGCATTTT. The encoded protein is CASSAQGASNQPQHF.

Only one count was recorded for this clonotype. The chain has TRBV10-1 and TRBJ2-3; TRBD2 aligns across 11 bases. The germline V gene has CDR1 WNHNN and CDR2 SYGVQD (reference sequence). V lost 4 bases, J lost 1 base, and 4 bases stayed unmatched. The CDR3 runs 16 residues. This chain's CDR3 is CASSAGTSGRTDTQYF. The CDR3 DNA is TGCGCCAGCAGTGCGGGGACTAGCGGACGCACAGATACGCAGTATTTT.

As to this clonotype: A read error may account for a junction end that differs from germline. The chain couples TRBV10-2 to TRBJ2-7, with a weak D call TRBD1 (5 bases). The CDR3 spans 15 residues. Germline values: CDR1 WSHSY, CDR2 SAAADI. CDR3 sequence reads: CASSSDSGWVYEQYF. DNA for the CDR3: TGTGCCAGCAGTTCCGACAGTGGATGGGTCTACGAGCAGTACTTC.

As regards this clonotype: Sequence at one end of the junction differs from germline and may be a read error. This chain joins TRBV24-1 and TRBJ1-5, with D hard to call. Germline lookup yields CDR1 KGHDR and CDR2 SFDVKD. The CDR3 runs 16 residues. The CDR3 here is CASSEPGRPGYQPQHF. The CDR3 DNA reads TGTGCCAGCAGTGAACCTGGGCGCCCGGGGTATCAGCCCCAGCATTTT.